A selection of T cell receptor beta chains follows, all from one sample in a study of blood T cell repertoires in COVID-19. Method: immunoSEQ multiplex PCR; TCRdb's copy keeps in-frame clones and lacks some. Of approximately 250,000 clones listed, around 93% were seen once; the top ten hold approximately 2.9%. Sequencing was performed on PBMCs or T cells enriched from blood (not recorded which). The receptors were gathered from a man in his forties who had been exposed to COVID-19. CDR3s include the opening cysteine and the closing phenylalanine or tryptophan. Each record gives: J gene, clone size, V gene, D gene, CDR3 DNA, CDR3 protein. The D gene is left open where the match is weak. Size tells how often a clone was seen (once, few, many) or the class of an expanded clone, and some rows leave it out.

TRBJ2-5	.	TRBV27	.	TGTGCCAGCAGTCCCCGTGGGCGGGACCAAGAGACCCAGTACTTC	CASSPRGRDQETQYF
TRBJ2-5	.	TRBV3-1/TRBV3-2	.	TGTGCCAGCCCGGGACTCCTAGAGACCCAGTACTTC	CASPGLLETQYF
TRBJ1-5	.	TRBV27	TRBD1	TGTGCCAGCAGCGACAGGGTCGGACAGCCCCAGCATTTT	CASSDRVGQPQHF
TRBJ2-6	once	TRBV2	TRBD1	TGTGCCAGCAGTCGGGACAGGGGGCTTTTTTCTGGGGCCAACGTCCTGACTTTC	CASSRDRGLFSGANVLTF
TRBJ1-3	.	TRBV28	.	TGTGTAGGGGCTTCTGGAAACACCATATATTTT	CVGASGNTIYF
TRBJ1-2	.	TRBV4-1	.	TGCGCCAGCAGCCAGACTCCCCCCCCGGGATCTTCTAACTATGGCTACACCTTC	CASSQTPPPGSSNYGYTF
TRBJ2-5	.	TRBV7-9	.	TGTGCCAGCAGCTTTTTTACTCCCGGAGAGACCCAGTACTTC	CASSFFTPGETQYF
TRBJ1-3	.	TRBV28	.	TGTGCCAGCAGTACAGGGGGAAACACCATATATTTT	CASSTGGNTIYF
TRBJ2-3	.	TRBV4-3	.	TGCGCCAGCAGCCAGAATAGCGCAGATACGCAGTATTTT	CASSQNSADTQYF
TRBJ2-3	once	TRBV3-1/TRBV3-2	TRBD1	TGTGCCAGCAGCCCCACCCTGGGACAGGGGTCCATCACAGATACGCAGTATTTT	CASSPTLGQGSITDTQYF
TRBJ2-1	.	TRBV30	TRBD2	TGTGCCTGCCCAGGACTAGCGGGAGCAAGTGAGCAGTTCTTC	CACPGLAGASEQFF
TRBJ1-6	.	TRBV6-5	.	TGTGCCAGCAGTCCTAGGGGGATTGATAATTCACCCCTCCACTTT	CASSPRGIDNSPLHF
TRBJ1-5	.	TRBV11-2	.	TGTGCCAGCAGCTTAGGGGCAGGGGGCAATCAGCCCCAGCATTTT	CASSLGAGGNQPQHF
TRBJ1-4	.	TRBV10-3	.	TGTGCCATCAGTGAGTCGAGGCGGAATTCAACTAATGAAAAACTGTTTTTT	CAISESRRNSTNEKLFF
TRBJ2-3	.	TRBV6-5	TRBD1	TGTGCCAGCATCAGGGGGCGCGGGGCAGATACGCAGTATTTT	CASIRGRGADTQYF
TRBJ1-5	.	TRBV28	.	TGTGCCAGCAGCCTAACTTTTCAGCCCCAGCATTTT	CASSLTFQPQHF
TRBJ1-4	.	TRBV30	TRBD1	TGTGCCTGGGTAGACAGGGGAACTGAAAAACTGTTTTTT	CAWVDRGTEKLFF
TRBJ2-2	.	TRBV5-1	.	TGCGCCAGCAGTGTCAGAAACACCGGGGAGCTGTTTTTT	CASSVRNTGELFF
TRBJ1-3	.	TRBV7-2	TRBD1	TGTGCCAGCAGCTTCCTTCTCGGACAGGGGATCGGGGGAAACACCATATATTTT	CASSFLLGQGIGGNTIYF
TRBJ1-2	.	TRBV13	.	TGTGCCAGCAGCTTAGGACAGAAATTTTCGTATGGCTACACCTTC	CASSLGQKFSYGYTF
TRBJ1-5	.	TRBV5-6	TRBD1	TGTGCCAGCAGCTCCCTTCGACAGGGGCGCAATCAGCCCCAGCATTTT	CASSSLRQGRNQPQHF
TRBJ2-2	.	TRBV5-1	.	TGCGCCAGCAGCTTCGGCGGTACGAACACCGGGGAGCTGTTTTTT	CASSFGGTNTGELFF
TRBJ2-7	.	TRBV5-5	TRBD2	TGTGCCAGCAGCTTGTTTCGGACTAGCGGGAGAATGATGGGCTACGAGCAGTACTTC	CASSLFRTSGRMMGYEQYF
TRBJ1-1	.	TRBV30	.	TGTGCCTGGGGCCCCACAGGGTTCACTGAAGCTTTCTTT	CAWGPTGFTEAFF
TRBJ2-3	.	TRBV11-2	.	TGTGCCAGCAGCTTAGACCCTCAGGGTAGCCCCACAGATACGCAGTATTTT	CASSLDPQGSPTDTQYF
TRBJ1-5	medium-sized	TRBV5-5	.	TGTGCCAGCAGCTCGGAGGGCTATCCCATTCAGCCCCAGCATTTT	CASSSEGYPIQPQHF
TRBJ2-2	.	TRBV24-1	.	TGTGCCACCAGTGACACAGAATGGAATACCGGGGAGCTGTTTTTT	CATSDTEWNTGELFF
TRBJ2-3	.	TRBV28	.	TGTGCCAGCAGCCTACGAGGAGCTAGGCGCACAGATACGCAGTATTTT	CASSLRGARRTDTQYF
TRBJ2-2	few	TRBV6-4	TRBD2	TGTGCCAGCAGTGACGGACTAGACACCGGGGAGCTGTTTTTT	CASSDGLDTGELFF
TRBJ1-5	once	TRBV19	.	TGTGCCAGTAGTCCTTTCGTCATAGTTGCAGGTCAGCCCCAGCATTTT	CASSPFVIVAGQPQHF
TRBJ2-5	.	TRBV5-1	.	TGCGCCAGCAGTCAGGGGTCCCAAGAGACCCAGTACTTC	CASSQGSQETQYF
TRBJ2-7	.	TRBV7-9	.	TGTGCCAGCAGCTTAGCTCCCCTCTACGAGCAGTACTTC	CASSLAPLYEQYF
TRBJ1-5	.	TRBV28	.	TGTGCCAGCAGTCCCGTCGGACAGCTAAATCAGCCCCAGCATTTT	CASSPVGQLNQPQHF
TRBJ1-1	once	TRBV5-6	.	TGTGCCAGCAGCTTGGGTATTAGTGAAGCTTTCTTT	CASSLGISEAFF
TRBJ1-4	.	TRBV9	TRBD1	TGTGCCAGCAGCGTAGATGGACAGGATGAGAGAAAACTGTTTTTT	CASSVDGQDERKLFF
TRBJ2-5	once	TRBV7-9	TRBD2	TGTGCCAGTGTACCACTAGCGCCCAACCAAGAGACCCAGTACTTC	CASVPLAPNQETQYF
TRBJ2-1	.	TRBV27	TRBD2	TGTGCCAGCAGTTTATTCGGCTCGGGACTACTTGAGCAGTTCTTC	CASSLFGSGLLEQFF
TRBJ1-1	once	TRBV19	TRBD1	TGTGCCAGTAGGACAGGGGGCGCGGAGACTGAAGCTTTCTTT	CASRTGGAETEAFF
TRBJ2-1	.	TRBV30	TRBD1	TGTGCCTGGAGTGTACAGGGGGTCAATGAGCAGTTCTTC	CAWSVQGVNEQFF
TRBJ1-2	.	TRBV6-4	TRBD1	TGTGCCAGCAGTCTAACCGGGACAGGGACCAGAGCTCCCTATGGCTACACCTTC	CASSLTGTGTRAPYGYTF
TRBJ2-1	once	TRBV28	TRBD2	TGTGCCAGCAGCCCGGGACTAGCGGGACCCTATTACAATGAGCAGTTCTTC	CASSPGLAGPYYNEQFF
TRBJ1-1	.	TRBV30	TRBD1	TGTGCCTGGAGTGTAGATGGACAGGGAGTCGCTGAAGCTTTCTTT	CAWSVDGQGVAEAFF
TRBJ1-4	.	TRBV6-1	.	TGTGCCAGCAGTGAAGCTCGCAGGGCAACTAATGAAAAACTGTTTTTT	CASSEARRATNEKLFF
TRBJ1-6	few	TRBV7-9	TRBD1	TGTGCCAGCAGCGGGGGGACAGCTAATTCACCCCTCCACTTT	CASSGGTANSPLHF
TRBJ2-7	.	TRBV5-1	.	TGCGCCAGCAGCGCTGATACAGGGACCTCAGCCTACGAGCAGTACTTC	CASSADTGTSAYEQYF
TRBJ1-1	.	TRBV27	.	TGTGCCAGCAGTTTGAGGGCGCGGGACACTGAAGCTTTCTTT	CASSLRARDTEAFF
TRBJ2-7	.	TRBV28	TRBD1	TGTGCCAGCAGCCCGGGGACAGGGGGAAATTACTACGAGCAGTACTTC	CASSPGTGGNYYEQYF
TRBJ1-1	once	TRBV29-1	.	TGCAGCGTGAGGCAGATGAACACTGAAGCTTTCTTT	CSVRQMNTEAFF
TRBJ1-1	.	TRBV5-1	.	TGCGCCAGCAGCTTGGGAACAGGGCTGGGACCGAACACTGAAGCTTTCTTT	CASSLGTGLGPNTEAFF
TRBJ1-1	.	TRBV5-1	.	TGCGCCAGCAGCGGCAGGGGCCAGAGAATGAACACTGAAGCTTTCTTT	CASSGRGQRMNTEAFF
TRBJ2-2	.	TRBV29-1	TRBD2	TGCAGCGCCGGGTATGCGGGAGGGGTCGGGGAGCTGTTTTTT	CSAGYAGGVGELFF
TRBJ1-6	few	TRBV30	TRBD1	TGTGCCTGGAGGCCGGGACAGGTATCACCCCTCCACTTT	CAWRPGQVSPLHF
TRBJ1-5	.	TRBV4-1	.	TGCGCCAGCAGCCAAGTGCTCTCGGACACCTCCTTATTTCATTTT	CASSQVLSDTSLFHF
TRBJ2-3	.	TRBV27	TRBD2	TGTGCCAGCAGGGATCGACTAGCGGGAGGTTTCGCAGATACGCAGTATTTT	CASRDRLAGGFADTQYF
TRBJ2-7	.	TRBV10-3	TRBD1	TGTGCCATCAGAATCCCGGGACAGCAGACCTACGAGCAGTACTTC	CAIRIPGQQTYEQYF
TRBJ2-2	.	TRBV5-1	.	TGCGCCAGCAAGTTCAGTTCGGGTAACACCGGGGAGCTGTTTTTT	CASKFSSGNTGELFF
TRBJ2-3	.	TRBV30	.	TGTGCCTGGAGTATTTATATCACAGATACGCAGTATTTT	CAWSIYITDTQYF